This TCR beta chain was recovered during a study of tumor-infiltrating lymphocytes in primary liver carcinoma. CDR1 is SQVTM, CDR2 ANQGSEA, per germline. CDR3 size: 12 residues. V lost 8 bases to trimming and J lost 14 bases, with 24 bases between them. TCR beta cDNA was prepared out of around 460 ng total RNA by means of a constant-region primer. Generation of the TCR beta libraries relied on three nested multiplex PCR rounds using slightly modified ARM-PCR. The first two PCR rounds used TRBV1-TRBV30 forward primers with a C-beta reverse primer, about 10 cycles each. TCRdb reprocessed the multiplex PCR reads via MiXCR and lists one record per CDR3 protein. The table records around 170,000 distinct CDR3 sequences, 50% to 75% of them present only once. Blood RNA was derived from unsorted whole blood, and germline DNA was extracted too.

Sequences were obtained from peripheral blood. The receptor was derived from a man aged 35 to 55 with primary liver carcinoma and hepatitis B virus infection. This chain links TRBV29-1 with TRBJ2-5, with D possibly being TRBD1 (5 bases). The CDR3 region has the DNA TGCAGCCTTCAGGGTTCCTCCTACGAGCAATACTTC. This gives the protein CSLQGSSYEQYF.